This T cell receptor beta chain appears in the sequencing data of a study of blood T cell repertoires in COVID-19. Study-wide background: Acute and convalescent COVID-19 specimens originated in the United States, Italy and Spain. The analysed material was cDNA or gDNA that came from T cells, B-cell-depleted T cells, or PBMCs.

In Seattle, patients joined the study during active infection and were tracked longitudinally. Original data processing: Estimation of nucleated cell counts relied on the amplification of reference gene primers. Sequenced by immunoSEQ multiplex PCR; TCRdb stores in-frame clones only, minus some. V, J and clone size were drawn from that table, and D and trimming were deduced from the DNA. The sample has 150,000 or so clones; around nine tenths are singletons. Trimming took off 7 bases at V and 4 bases at J, with 8 bases between the two ends. The germline V gene has CDR1 SQVTM and CDR2 ANQGSEA. The CDR3 consists of 11 residues.

The sequence was obtained from a man in his 60s with COVID-19, enrolled during active disease. The sequenced material came from peripheral blood. The V gene is TRBV29-1, the J gene TRBJ2-1, with D hard to call. CDR3 coding DNA: TGCAGCGCCCAGGCGTACAATGAGCAGTTCTTC. This sequence encodes CSAQAYNEQFF.